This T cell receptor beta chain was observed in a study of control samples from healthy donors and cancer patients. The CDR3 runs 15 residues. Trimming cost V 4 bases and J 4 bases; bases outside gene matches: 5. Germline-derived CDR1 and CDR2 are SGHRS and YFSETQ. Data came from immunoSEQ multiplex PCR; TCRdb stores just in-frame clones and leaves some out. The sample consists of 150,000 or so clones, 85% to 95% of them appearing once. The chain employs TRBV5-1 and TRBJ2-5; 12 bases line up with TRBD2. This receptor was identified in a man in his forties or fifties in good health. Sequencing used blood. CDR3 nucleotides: TGCGCCAGCAGCCCCGGACTAGCGGGACGAGAGACCCAGTACTTC. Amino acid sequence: CASSPGLAGRETQYF. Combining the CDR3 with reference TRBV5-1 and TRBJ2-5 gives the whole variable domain KAGVTQTPRYLIKTRGQQVTLSCSPISGHRSVSWYQQTPGQGLQFLFEYFSETQRNKGNFPGRFSGRQFSNSRSEMNVSTLELGDSALYLCASSPGLAGRETQYFGPGTRLLVL.